The 23 T cell receptor beta chains reported below all come from one sample, sequenced in a study of T cells after yellow fever vaccination. TCRdb reanalysed the 5' RACE reads using MiXCR and keeps one entry per CDR3 protein. The sample has around 310,000 distinct CDR3 sequences; around 3.6% are singletons. The starting material was PBMCs, obtained on the day of the yellow fever booster vaccination. All receptors come from a man between 18 and 35 years old who received the YFV17D yellow fever vaccine.

This clonotype was recorded at least ten times. The chain uses TRBV11-2 and TRBJ2-2; D perhaps matches TRBD2 (6 bases). Trimming left V 1 base short and J 9 bases short, with 15 bases between. Per the germline V gene, CDR1 is SGHAT and CDR2 is FQNNGV. The CDR3 length is 15 residues. The DNA of the CDR3 is TGTGCCAGCAGCTTAGGTTGGAGGGGAAGCCGGGAGCTGTTTTTT. Amino acids: CASSLGWRGSRELFF.

This clonotype has more than one count but fewer than ten. The J gene is TRBJ1-6, the V gene TRBV20-1; 7 nucleotides align to TRBD1. This CDR3 contains 15 residues. V trimming: 1 base; J trimming: 10 bases; junction bases outside the gene matches: 10. Germline values: CDR1 DFQATT, CDR2 SNEGSKA (reference sequence). The CDR3, as DNA: TGCAGTGCTAGAGCCCCGACAGGGACTAACTCACCCCTCCACTTT. Its translation is CSARAPTGTNSPLHF.

This clonotype was detected ten times or more. This rearrangement joins TRBV11-2 to TRBJ1-5; tentative D call: TRBD1 (6 bases). The CDR3 contains 14 residues. The V and J ends lost 5 bases and 4 bases respectively, with 12 bases between them. Germline V CDR1 and CDR2: SGHAT, FQNNGV. The CDR3 reads CASSTGPSNQPQHF. In DNA form, the CDR3 reads TGTGCCAGCAGCACAGGGCCCTCGAATCAGCCCCAGCATTTT.

This clonotype was observed many times. The chain employs TRBV29-1 and TRBJ2-6; D remains ambiguous. Germline V gene lookup returns CDR1 SQVTM and CDR2 ANQGSEA. V was pared by 5 bases and J by 1 base, with 3 bases between. This CDR3 has 12 amino acids. The CDR3 here is CSVPSGANVLTF. The CDR3 bases are TGCAGCGTTCCTTCTGGGGCCAACGTCCTGACTTTC.

This clonotype was observed many times. At one boundary the junction diverges from the germline segment, which might be a read error. The rearrangement links TRBV5-1 to TRBJ1-3; D is uncertain. CDR3 length: 14 residues. Germline loops: CDR1 SGHRS, CDR2 YFSETQ. CDR3 sequence reads: CASSLGSSGNTIYF. The CDR3 bases are TGTGCCAGCAGTTTAGGGAGCTCTGGAAACACCATATATTTT.

This clonotype was counted ten times or more. V usage is TRBV5-1 and J usage is TRBJ1-2; 9 bases map to TRBD1. Per the germline V gene, CDR1 is SGHRS and CDR2 is YFSETQ. The length of the CDR3 is 14 residues. V dropped 5 bases and J dropped 3; count of bases not matched to a gene: 5. CDR3 sequence reads: CASSPTGGDYGYTF. CDR3 coding DNA: TGCGCCAGCAGTCCGACAGGGGGTGACTATGGCTACACCTTC.

This clonotype was counted many times. This rearrangement joins TRBV18 to TRBJ2-5, with 9 bases aligning to TRBD1. In germline, CDR1 is KGHSH, CDR2 LQKENI. The CDR3 has 15 residues. V lost 4 bases to trimming and J lost 9 bases; unmatched junction nucleotides: 12. DNA for the CDR3: TGTGCCAGCTCACGGACCGAGGGACAGGGATTCTCCCAGTACTTC. This gives the protein CASSRTEGQGFSQYF.

This chain connects TRBV6-1 to TRBJ1-2; perhaps TRBD1 as D (5 bases). The CDR3 totals 15 residues. CDR1 and CDR2 (germline): MNHNS, SASEGT. V dropped 4 bases and J dropped 0 bases, with 12 bases sitting between them. The CDR3 DNA follows: TGTGCCAGCAGTGGAACAGGCACCACTAACTATGGCTACACCTTC. Translated: CASSGTGTTNYGYTF.

This clonotype was counted ten times or more. Here the CDR3 DNA reads TGCGCCAGCAGCTTGGGACAGGGGGATACGCAGTATTTT. This translates into CASSLGQGDTQYF. V usage is TRBV5-1 and J usage is TRBJ2-3; 8 bases fit TRBD1. V was pared by 0 bases and J by 6 bases, with 0 bases of the junction left unmatched. The germline V gene has CDR1 SGHRS and CDR2 YFSETQ. CDR3 length: 13 residues.

At least ten counts were recorded for this clonotype. The DNA of the CDR3 is TGTGCCAGCAGCCCTTGGACTACTCCGCAGTATTTT. Encoded protein: CASSPWTTPQYF. The chain carries TRBV11-2 and TRBJ2-3, with a tentative D call TRBD2 (6 bases). V lost 5 bases and J lost 10, with 13 bases in between. Germline CDR1 is SGHAT and CDR2 is FQNNGV. This CDR3 has 12 amino acids.

This clonotype has more than one count but fewer than ten. The chain joins TRBV7-3 to TRBJ2-5; TRBD1 agrees at 10 bases. The CDR3 has 15 amino acids. Per germline, CDR1 SGHTA and CDR2 FQGTGA. Trimming took 4 bases from V and 5 from J; bases not matched to a gene: 7. The CDR3 protein is CASSSLGQGEETQYF. CDR3 DNA sequence: TGTGCCAGCAGCTCCCTAGGACAGGGGGAGGAGACCCAGTACTTC.

This clonotype has a count of ten or more. The chain carries TRBV6-5 and TRBJ1-2; D not certain. Germline V lookup: CDR1 MNHEY, CDR2 SVGAGI. Trimming left V 5 bases short and J 2 bases short, with 15 bases between. This CDR3 has 15 residues. In DNA, the CDR3 is TGTGCCAGCAGTAACATCGGAGGGTCAAACTATGGCTACACCTTC. It codes for CASSNIGGSNYGYTF.

Ten or more counts support this clonotype. The junction does not match germline at one end; this may be a read error. V gene TRBV6-1 combines with J gene TRBJ2-7; D is tentatively TRBD1 or TRBD2 (5 bases each). This CDR3 region has 12 residues. Germline CDR1 MNHNS, CDR2 SASEGT. DNA of the CDR3: TGTGCCAGCAGTGATGAGAGCCGGGACGGACTCTTC. Protein sequence: CASSDESRDGLF.

The table lists this clonotype with many counts. V is TRBV24-1 and J is TRBJ2-2; unclear D gene. Trimming stripped 1 base from V and 5 bases from J, with 1 base between. Germline loops: CDR1 KGHDR, CDR2 SFDVKD. This CDR3 spans 12 amino acids. The CDR3 DNA sequence: TGTGCCACCAGTGATTTTACCGGGGAGCTGTTTTTT. Translating it yields CATSDFTGELFF.

Only a few counts were recorded for this clonotype. The chain is built from TRBV12-3 or TRBV12-4 and TRBJ1-2; 9 bases line up with TRBD1. The CDR3 consists of 15 residues. The ends lost 6 bases at V and 1 base at J; junction bases unmatched: 6. CDR3 DNA sequence: TGTGCCAGCAGCCAAACAGGGGGCAATAACTATGGCTACACCTTC. This gives the protein CASSQTGGNNYGYTF.

This clonotype was counted many times. This rearrangement joins TRBV6-2 or TRBV6-3 to TRBJ1-2; D is undetermined. Germline V lookup: CDR1 MNHEY, CDR2 SVGEGT. The V and J ends lost 0 bases and 6 bases respectively, with 8 bases between them. The CDR3 runs to 13 residues. The CDR3 region has the DNA TGTGCCAGCAGTTACTCGAGCCTGAATGGCTACACCTTC. It translates to CASSYSSLNGYTF.

This clonotype has more than one count but fewer than ten. The chain recombines TRBV30 with TRBJ2-7, with TRBD1 identical over 11 bases. Germline trimming cut 0 bases from V and 5 bases from J; bases unmatched to any gene: 3. From germline, CDR1 is GTSNPN and CDR2 SVGIG (reference sequence). The CDR3 runs 14 residues. In nucleotides, the CDR3 is TGTGCCTGGAGTGTCACGGGACAGGGGGACGAGCAGTACTTC. It codes for CAWSVTGQGDEQYF.

This clonotype occurred many times. The gene calls are TRBV28 and TRBJ2-7, with D perhaps matching TRBD1 (5 bases). Germline V CDR1 and CDR2: MDHEN, SYDVKM. The CDR3 spans 14 residues. V lost 4 bases and J lost 2, with 12 bases in between. The CDR3 is CASSSPGRAYEQYV. Written as DNA, the CDR3 is TGTGCCAGCAGTTCACCAGGCAGGGCCTACGAGCAGTACGTC.

This clonotype was seen a few times. The CDR3 loop reads CASSLVSGGDTYEQYV. CDR3 in DNA: TGTGCCAGCAGCTTGGTTAGCGGGGGGGACACCTACGAGCAGTACGTC. This chain links TRBV7-2 with TRBJ2-7, with 11 bases fitting TRBD2. CDR3 size: 16 residues. The germline gives CDR1 SGHTA, CDR2 FQGNSA. Trimming removed 3 bases from V and 2 bases from J; junction bases left unmatched: 6.

This clonotype has only a few counts. Here the CDR3 reads CASTLGGGPLETQYF. CDR3 bases: TGTGCCAGCACCCTAGGGGGGGGCCCTTTAGAGACCCAGTACTTC. V is TRBV12-3 or TRBV12-4 and J is TRBJ2-5; D is perhaps TRBD2 (7 bases). This CDR3 is built from 15 residues. V shed 7 bases and J shed 4 bases, with 19 bases lying between them.

The V call is TRBV7-3, the J call TRBJ2-2; D not resolved. This CDR3 is 14 amino acids long. Germline V gene data show CDR1 as SGHTA and CDR2 as FQGTGA. V lost 5 bases and J 8 bases, leaving 15 bases between the germline ends. DNA of the CDR3: TGTGCCAGCAGCCGGAGAGGATCTCCGGGGGAGCTGTTTTTT. It codes for CASSRRGSPGELFF.

This clonotype was observed many times. J is TRBJ2-1 and V is TRBV25-1; no definite D call. Germline CDR1 reads MGHDK; CDR2 reads SYGVNS. The CDR3 loop spans 12 amino acids. Trimming left V 1 base short and J 10 bases short, with 8 bases between. The CDR3 coding sequence is TGTGCCAGCAGTGAATCTCCGGAGGAGCAGTTCTTC. Protein sequence: CASSESPEEQFF. Full variable domain (remainder filled in from reference TRBV25-1 and TRBJ2-1): EADIYQTPRYLVIGTGKKITLECSQTMGHDKMYWYQQDPGMELHLIHYSYGVNSTEKGDLSSESTVSRIRTEHFPLTLESARPSHTSQYLCASSESPEEQFFGPGTRLTVL.

The V and J genes are TRBV4-3 and TRBJ2-2; maybe TRBD1 (6 bases). The CDR3 runs to 16 residues. Germline V gene sequence: CDR1 LGHNA, CDR2 YSLEER. Trimming left V 0 bases short and J 6 bases short, with 14 bases between. The CDR3 DNA follows: TGCGCCAGCAGCCAAGATTTTCCCGGACAGCCCGGGGAGCTGTTTTTT. Translation: CASSQDFPGQPGELFF.